This T cell receptor (beta chain) was documented in a study of cytomegalovirus exposure and HLA in healthy donors. The PCR employed 60 Vbeta primers together with 13 Jbeta primers. The protocol was immunoSEQ multiplex PCR, while the TCRdb copy is restricted to in-frame clones and leaves out a portion. Of roughly 100,000 clones in the sample, 81% are singletons; the top ten hold 4.5% to 5.5%. Germline V gives CDR1 SGHDT, CDR2 YYEEEE. The CDR3 totals 14 residues. V gave up 4 bases and J gave up 8 bases; unmatched junction bases: 7. Study-level points and caveats: Some public TCRs appeared in many individuals, while most sequences were rare. It was in a later analysis that TCR association rates were seen to vary by HLA locus, highest for DRB1 and lowest for HLA-C. Overall, around 150 TCR beta chains were annotated as cytomegalovirus-associated.

Of note for this clone: Its antigen remains unknown.

Sequencing was performed on PBMCs. This clonotype was obtained from a man between 35 and 55 years old in good health and CMV-seropositive. This chain links TRBV5-6 with TRBJ1-4, with 8 bases matching TRBD1. CDR3 loop: CASSLQGAKEKLFF. Written as DNA, the CDR3 is TGTGCCAGCAGCCTGCAGGGGGCAAAGGAAAAACTGTTTTTT.